A selection of T cell receptor beta chains follows, all from one sample in a study of T cell responses to AZD1222 COVID-19 vaccine. Libraries were prepared by immunoSEQ multiplex PCR; TCRdb keeps only in-frame clonotypes and omits some of them. Of about 90,000 clones listed, 88% were seen once; the top ten hold approximately 5.5%. Sample: peripheral blood, taken on day 0 of AZD1222 vaccination. The receptors derive from an adult in good health. CDR3s include the opening cysteine and the closing phenylalanine or tryptophan. The D gene is left open where the match is weak. Expanded clones are given a class, and other clones once, few, many or no size at all.

>TRBV19|TRBJ2-1|TRBD2|-
CASSIVGLAGEQFF
TGTGCCAGTAGTATAGTTGGGCTAGCGGGAGAGCAGTTCTTC
>TRBV29-1|TRBJ1-4|-|-
CSAHPGGGEKLFF
TGCAGCGCCCACCCGGGAGGGGGGGAAAAACTGTTTTTT
>TRBV27|TRBJ1-1|-|-
CASSLSPRPGKTEAFF
TGTGCCAGCAGTTTATCGCCAAGGCCCGGTAAGACTGAAGCTTTCTTT
>TRBV25-1|TRBJ1-1|-|-
CASSEWMATEAFF
TGTGCCAGCAGTGAATGGATGGCCACTGAAGCTTTCTTT
>TRBV10-1|TRBJ1-6|-|-
CASSESTPGTNASSYNSPLHF
TGCGCCAGCAGTGAGTCTACGCCAGGGACCAACGCCAGCTCCTATAATTCACCCCTCCACTTT
>TRBV29-1|TRBJ2-1|-|-
CSVSRGTSYNEQFF
TGCAGCGTCTCTCGGGGTACCTCCTACAATGAGCAGTTCTTC
>TRBV30|TRBJ2-7|-|once
CAWSVRGQVPYEQYF
TGTGCCTGGAGTGTACGAGGTCAGGTCCCCTACGAGCAGTACTTC
>TRBV28|TRBJ1-4|-|-
CASSSGQTNEKLFF
TGTGCCAGCAGTTCAGGACAGACAAATGAAAAACTGTTTTTT
>TRBV18|TRBJ1-1|TRBD1|-
CASSPPDRVGTEAFF
TGTGCCAGCTCACCACCGGACAGGGTAGGCACTGAAGCTTTCTTT
>TRBV13|TRBJ2-3|-|once
CASSFTGLTDTQYF
TGTGCCAGCAGCTTCACAGGGCTCACAGATACGCAGTATTTT
>TRBV5-4|TRBJ1-2|-|-
CASSLLESGGYTF
TGTGCCAGCAGCTTGTTAGAGTCGGGGGGCTACACCTTC
>TRBV6-5|TRBJ1-3|TRBD1|-
CASSSNRGSGNTIYF
TGTGCCAGCAGTTCAAACAGGGGCTCTGGAAACACCATATATTTT
>TRBV5-4|TRBJ2-3|TRBD1|-
CASSRDSFTQYF
TGTGCCAGCAGCCGGGACAGCTTTACGCAGTATTTT
>TRBV28|TRBJ2-4|TRBD2|-
CASTLAGLAKNIQYF
TGTGCCAGCACACTAGCGGGGTTAGCCAAAAACATTCAGTACTTC
>TRBV6-2/TRBV6-3|TRBJ1-2|-|few
CASSLNYGYTF
TGTGCCAGCAGCCTAAACTATGGCTACACCTTC